The 10 T cell receptor beta chains below were found in one sample sequenced in a study of identical twins. From the 5' RACE reads, TCRdb called clonotypes with MiXCR, one entry per CDR3 protein. Of about 810,000 distinct CDR3 sequences in the sample, roughly an eighth were seen once. This sample also belongs to another study, concerning yellow fever vaccine responses in identical twins.

Sequenced material: PBMCs. These TCRs come from a woman in her late teens or twenties in good health.

The chain joins TRBV12-3 or TRBV12-4 to TRBJ2-5; D may be TRBD2 (5 bases). The length of the CDR3 is 14 residues. Between the trimmed V and J ends, which lost 6 bases and 9 bases, there was a span of 20 bases. CDR3 amino acids: CASRPASSGVAQYF. The CDR3 DNA is TGTGCCAGCAGGCCCGCCTCGTCCGGGGTAGCCCAGTACTTC.

This clonotype came up a few times. The chain uses TRBV6-1 and TRBJ2-1, with 14 bases aligning to TRBD2. The CDR3 covers 15 residues. CDR1 is MNHNS, CDR2 SASEGT, per germline. V lost 6 bases and J lost 7; bases outside the gene matches: 5. DNA for the CDR3: TGTGCCAGCAGGGGACTAGCGGGAGATGGTAATGAGCAGTTCTTC. It codes for CASRGLAGDGNEQFF.

At least ten counts were recorded for this clonotype. V is TRBV28 and J is TRBJ2-7; no clear D. This CDR3 region has 13 residues. Between the trimmed V and J ends, which lost 7 bases and 2 bases, there was a span of 12 bases. From germline, CDR1 is MDHEN and CDR2 SYDVKM. CDR3 sequence reads: CASNTGGTYEQYV. The DNA for the CDR3 is TGTGCCAGCAACACGGGCGGAACCTACGAGCAGTACGTC.

Only a few counts were recorded for this clonotype. V usage is TRBV7-2 and J usage is TRBJ2-4; D tentatively reads TRBD1 or TRBD2 (5 bases each). Germline-derived CDR1 and CDR2 are SGHTA and FQGNSA. This CDR3 is 15 amino acids long. Trimming removed 3 bases at V and 1 base at J, with 10 bases between. The CDR3 is CASSFGGFAKNIQYF. In DNA form, the CDR3 reads TGTGCCAGCAGCTTTGGGGGATTCGCCAAAAACATTCAGTACTTC.

This clonotype was found many times. Sequence at one end of the junction differs from germline and may be a read error. The chain is built from TRBV4-1 and TRBJ2-3; unclear D gene. This CDR3 has 13 amino acids. Germline-derived CDR1 and CDR2 are MGHRA and YSYEKL. The CDR3 sequence is CASSQPNTHTQYF. The CDR3 DNA reads as TGCGCCAGCAGCCAGCCTAACACACATACGCAGTATTTT.

The chain carries TRBV2 and TRBJ1-2; possible D gene TRBD1, 5 bases. Germline V gene lookup returns CDR1 SNHLY and CDR2 FYNNEI. This CDR3 comprises 14 residues. With 4 bases removed from V and 3 bases from J, the gap between germline ends came to 12 bases. The CDR3 bases are TGTGCCAGCAGTGCAGGGTTGTCCTACTATGGCTACACCTTC. It encodes CASSAGLSYYGYTF.

This clonotype has a handful of counts. V gene TRBV28 combines with J gene TRBJ2-2; 7 bases match TRBD2. Looked up from germline, CDR1 is MDHEN and CDR2 is SYDVKM. V trimming: 2 bases; J trimming: 3 bases; junction bases outside the gene matches: 6. The CDR3 consists of 16 residues. CDR3 loop: CASSLGGGTYTGELFF. The CDR3 DNA is TGTGCCAGCAGTTTAGGGGGAGGGACGTACACCGGGGAGCTGTTTTTT.

This clonotype was counted between two and nine times. CDR3 sequence (DNA): TGCGCCAGCAGGCAAACCGGGACGACGGGGCGGGAGCTGTTTTTT. This encodes CASRQTGTTGRELFF. V gene TRBV5-1 combines with J gene TRBJ2-2; possibly TRBD1 or TRBD2 for D (5 bases each). The CDR3 extends over 15 amino acids. Germline V gene data show CDR1 as SGHRS and CDR2 as YFSETQ. The V and J ends lost 5 bases and 9 bases respectively, with 20 bases between them.

The chain links TRBV5-1 to TRBJ2-7; TRBD1 might be the D (6 bases). This CDR3 has 16 residues. The germline V and J ends were trimmed by 4 bases and 0 bases, with 17 bases remaining between them. Germline assignment: CDR1 SGHRS and CDR2 YFSETQ. Here the CDR3 DNA reads TGCGCCAGCAGCAAGACTTTCCAGGGGAGCTCCTACGAGCAGTACTTC. It translates to CASSKTFQGSSYEQYF.

This clonotype was counted ten times or more. The J gene is TRBJ2-1, the V gene TRBV29-1, with D possibly TRBD2 on 6 matching bases. Germline-derived CDR1 and CDR2 are SQVTM and ANQGSEA. The CDR3 totals 14 residues. The CDR3 is CSGMVGGPYNEQFF. The CDR3 DNA reads as TGCAGTGGCATGGTGGGGGGTCCCTACAATGAGCAGTTCTTC.